This T cell receptor beta chain was captured by sequencing in a study of CD8+CD57+ T cells in acquired aplastic anemia. Background on the study: Each DNA sample taken from sorted CD4+ and CD8+ cells came to about 3.2 ug on average. Read counts for CD4+ cells (from healthy donors) averaged roughly 10 million. Whole-study results and caveats: Researchers report that around 31 CD8+ CDR3 sequences appeared in both patients and controls. No significant patient-versus-control difference appeared in CD8+ Simpson's diversity.

V dropped 5 bases and J dropped 11; count of bases not matched to a gene: 8. CDR3 length equals 12 residues. CDR1 SGHTA and CDR2 FQGNSA come from the germline V gene. This clonotype was found many times. Its specificity is unknown. Template material for TCR beta VDJ and CDR3 profiling consisted of genomic DNA. Each CDR3 protein gets one entry after TCRdb re-called the reads with MiXCR. Here the sample spans about 200,000 distinct CDR3 sequences, 34% being singletons. Specimen: sorted CD4+, CD8+, or CD8+CD57+ T cells (not recorded which) from PBMCs. This receptor was taken from a human donor in good health, serving as a control. The chain carries TRBV7-2 and TRBJ1-1, with TRBD1 matching over 7 bases. CDR3 DNA: TGTGCCAGCAGCCGCCGACAGGGATCTGCTTTCTTT. Translated, it gives CASSRRQGSAFF.